The rows below give T cell receptor beta chains drawn from one sample of a study of shared clonotypes between healthy human individuals. Method: immunoSEQ multiplex PCR; TCRdb's copy keeps in-frame clones and lacks some. This repertoire shows 2 million to 3 million clones, 93% found once; its top ten account for 0.35% to 0.45%. Specimen: naive CD4+ T cells from PBMCs. These receptors were obtained from a young man in good health. Some clones in this sample may be carry-over from other donors' samples. CDR3s include the opening cysteine and the closing phenylalanine or tryptophan. A D gene is named only where the DNA matches it firmly. Not all rows give a size; the values are once, few, many and, for expanded clones, a class.

v_call	j_call	clone_size	d_call	cdr3_nt	cdr3_aa
TRBV7-6	TRBJ2-3	NA	TRBD2	TGTGCCAGCAGCGGGAGGGCAAGTACAGATACGCAGTATTTT	CASSGRASTDTQYF
TRBV9	TRBJ2-1	NA	NA	TGTGCCAGCAGCGCCGTTGCGCGGGTGCTTTACAATGAGCAGTTCTTC	CASSAVARVLYNEQFF
TRBV10-3	TRBJ2-2	NA	NA	TGTGCCATCAGTGAGCACCCGGCGAACACCGGGGAGCTGTTTTTT	CAISEHPANTGELFF
TRBV5-4	TRBJ1-1	NA	TRBD1	TGTGCCAGCAGCAGGAGACAGGGGGAGAAGGCTGAAGCTTTCTTT	CASSRRQGEKAEAFF
TRBV28	TRBJ2-3	NA	NA	TGTGCCAGCAGTTTTGGCTTGGGATCTCAAGGGGGCACAGATACGCAGTATTTT	CASSFGLGSQGGTDTQYF
TRBV11-1	TRBJ1-6	NA	TRBD1	TGTGCCAGCAGCCTGACGACAGGGGTGACCCTCCACTTT	CASSLTTGVTLHF
TRBV5-4	TRBJ2-7	NA	TRBD2	TGTGCCAGCAGACCTGGACTAGCGGGTTCCTACGAGCAGTACTTC	CASRPGLAGSYEQYF
TRBV2	TRBJ2-5	NA	TRBD1	TGTGCCAGCAGTGTGCAGGGGGCCGGGGAGACCCAGTACTTC	CASSVQGAGETQYF
TRBV7-2	TRBJ2-5	once	NA	TGTGCCAGCAGCCCCGGGGCAGCGATAGAGACCCAGTACTTC	CASSPGAAIETQYF
TRBV19	TRBJ1-2	NA	NA	TGTGCCAGTATCAACTCCGGGGGGGATTATGGCTACACCTTC	CASINSGGDYGYTF
TRBV6-1	TRBJ2-7	once	NA	TGTGCCAGCAGGGGTGGCTACGAGCAGTACTTC	CASRGGYEQYF
TRBV10-3	TRBJ1-5	NA	TRBD1	TGTGCCATCAGTGAGTCGAGGGCGGGACAGGACCATCAGCCCCAGCATTTT	CAISESRAGQDHQPQHF
TRBV28	TRBJ1-2	once	TRBD1	TGTGCCAGCAGCTCTCCGGGGACAGGGCTTCCTGGCTACACCTTC	CASSSPGTGLPGYTF
TRBV28	TRBJ1-5	NA	TRBD1	TGTGCCAGCAGTTTAGAGGGAGGGGGCCGACAGCCCCAGCATTTT	CASSLEGGGRQPQHF
TRBV28	TRBJ2-7	NA	NA	TGTGCCAGCAGTTTTCGCGGCCTGGGGGGTGGGCAGTACTTC	CASSFRGLGGGQYF
TRBV7-9	TRBJ2-5	NA	NA	TGTGCCAGCAGCGAGCTCCTTAAAGAGACCCAGTACTTC	CASSELLKETQYF
TRBV6-1	TRBJ2-7	NA	NA	TGTGCCAGCAGTGGGCGGAGCTTCTCCTACGAGCAGTACTTC	CASSGRSFSYEQYF
TRBV4-2	TRBJ1-1	NA	NA	TGTGCCAGCAGCCAAGGTCGCCAGACAATGAACACTGAAGCTTTCTTT	CASSQGRQTMNTEAFF
TRBV6-1	TRBJ1-1	NA	TRBD1	TGTGCCAGCAGTGTCGACAGGGGGAACACTGAAGCTTTCTTT	CASSVDRGNTEAFF
TRBV9	TRBJ1-1	NA	TRBD1	TGTGCCAGCAGCTTCGGACAGGGGGGAACTGAAGCTTTCTTT	CASSFGQGGTEAFF
TRBV7-6	TRBJ2-2	once	NA	TGTGCCAGCAGCCCGGAGTTGCGGATTAACACCGGGGAGCTGTTTTTT	CASSPELRINTGELFF
TRBV19	TRBJ1-1	NA	NA	TGTGCCAGTAGTACGACAGCGAACACTGAAGCTTTCTTT	CASSTTANTEAFF